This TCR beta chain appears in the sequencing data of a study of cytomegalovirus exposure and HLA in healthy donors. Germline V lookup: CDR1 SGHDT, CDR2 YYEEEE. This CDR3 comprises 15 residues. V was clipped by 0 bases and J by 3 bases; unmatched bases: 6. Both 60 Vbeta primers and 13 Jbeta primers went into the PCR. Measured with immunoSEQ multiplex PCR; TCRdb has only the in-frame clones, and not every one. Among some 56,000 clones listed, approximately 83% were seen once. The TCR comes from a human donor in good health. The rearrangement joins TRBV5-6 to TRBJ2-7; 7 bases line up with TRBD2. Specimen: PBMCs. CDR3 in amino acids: CASSLEVAGFYEQYF. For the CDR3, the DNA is TGTGCCAGCAGCTTGGAAGTAGCGGGCTTCTACGAGCAGTACTTC.